The entry below gives a single T cell receptor beta chain sequence along with its context. Each CDR3 protein gets one entry after TCRdb re-called the PCR reads with MiXCR. The sample records nearly 20,000 distinct CDR3 sequences, 40% being singletons. These data are taken from a study of tumor-infiltrating lymphocytes in oesophageal squamous cell carcinoma. This CDR3 has 14 residues. The V gene lost 0 bases and the J gene lost 8 bases, with 10 bases spanning the gap. Sequencing input: blood. This receptor was identified in a male donor with esophageal squamous cell carcinoma. This rearrangement joins TRBV12-3 or TRBV12-4 to TRBJ1-4; D is unresolved. The CDR3 loop reads CASSLAVRREKLFF. The DNA for the CDR3 is TGTGCCAGCAGTTTAGCTGTGCGGAGGGAAAAACTGTTTTTT.